These 18 T cell receptor beta chains were all obtained from the same sample, sequenced in a study of technical replicates of blood from several donors. Clones were read by immunoSEQ multiplex PCR, and TCRdb kept only the in-frame ones, dropping some. Counted here are approximately 73,000 clones, about nine tenths occurring once; the ten biggest clones make up about 0.35%. The sequenced material came from T cells isolated from PBMCs. These receptors were obtained from a human donor in good health.

CDR3 coding DNA: TGTGCCAGCAGTGAAGCGCTTCTCGGGGGGGCCGGCTACACCTTC. It translates to CASSEALLGGAGYTF. The rearrangement uses TRBV6-1 and TRBJ1-2; maybe TRBD1 (6 bases). The germline V gene encodes CDR1 MNHNS and CDR2 SASEGT. V shed 0 bases and J shed 8 bases, with 16 bases lying between them. This CDR3 is built from 15 residues.

The rearrangement links TRBV6-5 to TRBJ1-1, with D maybe TRBD1 (5 bases). The CDR3 runs 11 residues. V was clipped by 7 bases and J by 9 bases, with 12 bases between them. Germline V CDR1 and CDR2: MNHEY, SVGAGI. The CDR3 region is CASKRQLQAFF. DNA for the CDR3: TGTGCCAGCAAAAGACAGCTCCAAGCTTTCTTT.

The V and J genes are TRBV27 and TRBJ2-5; possibly TRBD2 for D (5 bases). The CDR3 contains 14 residues. Trimming stripped 6 bases from V and 5 bases from J, with 16 bases between. Germline values: CDR1 MNHEY, CDR2 SMNVEV (reference sequence). The CDR3 here is CASSPLGGLETQYF. DNA for the CDR3: TGTGCCAGCAGCCCCCTAGGCGGGCTGGAGACCCAGTACTTC.

CDR3 nucleotides: TGTGCCAGCAGCCTGGGACAGGAGACGACTAAAGCTTTCTTT. This sequence encodes CASSLGQETTKAFF. The V call is TRBV9, the J call TRBJ1-1; TRBD1 matches at 8 bases. This CDR3 contains 14 residues. J lost 9 bases, V lost 4 bases, and 11 bases had no gene match. In germline, CDR1 is SGDLS, CDR2 YYNGEE.

The chain joins TRBV27 to TRBJ1-1; 12 positions agree with TRBD1. Germline lookup yields CDR1 MNHEY and CDR2 SMNVEV (reference sequence). There are 14 residues in the CDR3. The junction had 10 bases not matched to a gene; V was cut back by 6 bases and J by 11 bases. CDR3 nucleotides: TGTGCCAGCAGCCAGATAACGGGACAGGGGGCCGCTTTCTTT. Translation: CASSQITGQGAAFF.

V gene TRBV19 combines with J gene TRBJ1-2, with a weak D call TRBD1 (5 bases). The CDR3 totals 13 residues. The germline CDR1 and CDR2 sequences are LNHDA and SQIVND (reference sequence). V was cut by 4 bases and J by 7 bases, with 13 bases left in between. The CDR3 loop reads CASSKFQDTGYTF. The CDR3 DNA reads as TGTGCCAGTAGTAAATTTCAGGACACTGGCTACACCTTC.

This clone was recorded a few times. In DNA form, the CDR3 reads TGTGCCAGCAGCTTAGGACTTGATGCGCAGTATTTT. Amino acid sequence: CASSLGLDAQYF. J is TRBJ2-3 and V is TRBV11-3; unclear D gene. The V end lost 1 base, the J end lost 10 bases, and 9 bases lay between the germline ends. Germline loops: CDR1 SGHNT, CDR2 YENEEA. CDR3 length: 12 residues.

The chain combines TRBV7-9 with TRBJ2-3; D is uncertain. Germline CDR1 and CDR2: SEHNR and FQNEAQ (reference sequence). Deletions cut 4 bases from V and 6 bases from J, with 8 bases between. The CDR3 consists of 12 residues. The CDR3 DNA is TGTGCCAGCAGCTCCCATAGTGATACGCAGTATTTT. Protein: CASSSHSDTQYF.

The V call is TRBV10-3, the J call TRBJ1-5, with unresolved D. The V end lost 6 bases, the J end lost 4 bases, and 7 bases lay between the germline ends. CDR1 ENHRY and CDR2 SYGVKD come from the germline V gene. The CDR3 length is 12 residues. In DNA form, the CDR3 reads TGTGCCATCAGACAGCCTAATCAGCCCCAGCATTTT. It yields the protein CAIRQPNQPQHF.

The V gene is TRBV28, the J gene TRBJ1-1, with D tentatively TRBD1 (5 bases). The V end was cut by 10 bases, the J end by 1 base, with 13 bases between. The CDR3 contains 13 residues. From germline, CDR1 is MDHEN and CDR2 SYDVKM. CDR3 loop: CATNRGSNTEAFF. The CDR3 DNA follows: TGTGCCACAAATAGGGGCTCGAACACTGAAGCTTTCTTT. The full variable domain, its missing parts supplied by reference TRBV28 and TRBJ1-1, is DVKVTQSSRYLVKRTGEKVFLECVQDMDHENMFWYRQDPGLGLRLIYFSYDVKMKEKGDIPEGYSVSREKKERFSLILESASTNQTSMYLCATNRGSNTEAFFGQGTRLTVV.

The rearrangement uses TRBV6-5 and TRBJ2-7; 8 nucleotides agree with TRBD1. The CDR3 runs 14 residues. Germline values: CDR1 MNHEY, CDR2 SVGAGI. Trimming cost V 6 bases and J 0 bases; bases outside gene matches: 4. The DNA of the CDR3 is TGTGCCAGCAGGGTCGGGACAGGCTCCTACGAGCAGTACTTC. Translated: CASRVGTGSYEQYF.

This chain uses TRBV25-1 with TRBJ1-1; 7 bases map to TRBD1. Germline values: CDR1 MGHDK, CDR2 SYGVNS. J gave up 5 bases and V 2 bases, and 5 bases lay outside the gene matches. The CDR3 extends over 14 amino acids. The CDR3 DNA reads as TGTGCCAGCAGTGAAGACAGGGAATGGACTGAAGCTTTCTTT. This sequence encodes CASSEDREWTEAFF.

The chain links TRBV19 to TRBJ1-5; 8 nucleotides line up with TRBD1. The CDR3 loop spans 14 amino acids. Germline CDR1 reads LNHDA; CDR2 reads SQIVND (reference sequence). V shed 9 bases and J 4 bases; nucleotides not matched to a gene: 8. The CDR3 is CASATGADNQPQHF. The DNA of the CDR3 is TGTGCCAGCGCGACAGGGGCAGATAATCAGCCCCAGCATTTT.

The J gene is TRBJ1-2, the V gene TRBV10-3, with D maybe TRBD1 (5 bases). The CDR3 runs 16 residues. The ends were cut back, 3 bases at V and 4 bases at J, with 18 bases in the middle. Germline V gives CDR1 ENHRY, CDR2 SYGVKD. The CDR3 loop reads CAISDPGGSTAYGYTF. Here the CDR3 DNA reads TGTGCCATCAGTGACCCGGGGGGTTCTACCGCCTATGGCTACACCTTC.

V is TRBV9 and J is TRBJ2-7, with D possibly being TRBD2 (6 bases). V lost 0 bases to trimming and J lost 1 base, with 8 bases between them. This CDR3 spans 14 amino acids. Germline V lookup: CDR1 SGDLS, CDR2 YYNGEE. The CDR3 nucleotides are TGTGCCAGCAGCGTAGGACTAGGATCCTACGAGCAGTACTTC. As protein: CASSVGLGSYEQYF.

The chain links TRBV6-5 to TRBJ1-2; TRBD1 might be the D (6 bases). V gave up 6 bases and J gave up 4 bases, with 15 bases separating them. Germline CDR1 is MNHEY and CDR2 is SVGAGI. The CDR3 loop spans 14 amino acids. The CDR3 DNA reads TGTGCCAGCAGATCAGGGGTTCTGATCTATGGCTACACCTTC. It encodes CASRSGVLIYGYTF.

The chain recombines TRBV27 with TRBJ1-1, with 8 nucleotides matching TRBD1. CDR1 and CDR2 (germline): MNHEY, SMNVEV (reference sequence). Losses at the gene ends were 1 base for V and 3 bases for J; bases not matched to a gene: 4. This CDR3 is built from 15 residues. The CDR3 DNA reads as TGTGCCAGCAGTTTATGGCTGGGACAGGACACTGAAGCTTTCTTT. Its protein is CASSLWLGQDTEAFF.

The V gene is TRBV28, the J gene TRBJ2-1; 10 bases are a match to TRBD2. Germline CDR1 is MDHEN and CDR2 is SYDVKM. Losses at the gene ends were 5 bases for V and 0 bases for J; bases not matched to a gene: 7. This CDR3 comprises 17 residues. The CDR3 DNA sequence: TGTGCCAGCAGTGAGGGACTAGCGATTAGCTCCTACAATGAGCAGTTCTTC. Translated: CASSEGLAISSYNEQFF.